This is a list of T cell receptor beta chains from one sample in a study of memory CD4+ T cells and cytomegalovirus serostatus. Here immunoSEQ multiplex PCR was the method, and the copy in TCRdb shows in-frame clones only, minus some. The sample has some 58,000 clones; 77% are singletons. The sequenced material came from memory CD4+ T cells from blood. These receptors originate from an adult in good health and CMV-seronegative. Each CDR3 is given with its conserved first and last residue. D genes are given only for firm matches. Size tells how often a clone was seen (once, few, many) or the class of an expanded clone, and some rows leave it out.

clone size: few
J gene: TRBJ2-5
D gene: TRBD1
V gene: TRBV27
CDR3 DNA: TGTGCCAGCAGTTTAACCAGGACAGGGGGGCAAGAGACCCAGTACTTC
CDR3 protein: CASSLTRTGGQETQYF

clone size: NA
J gene: TRBJ2-1
D gene: TRBD2
V gene: TRBV7-3
CDR3 DNA: TGTGCCAGTGGACCCGGGGGGTCGGCCAATGAGCAGTTCTTC
CDR3 protein: CASGPGGSANEQFF

clone size: few
J gene: TRBJ2-6
D gene: TRBD2
V gene: TRBV5-1
CDR3 DNA: TGCGCCAGCAGCCTAGGACTAGCGGGGACCTCTGGGGCCAACGTCCTGACTTTC
CDR3 protein: CASSLGLAGTSGANVLTF

clone size: NA
J gene: TRBJ1-2
D gene: TRBD1
V gene: TRBV11-2
CDR3 DNA: TGTGCCAGCAGCTCCCGGACAGGTTCAGCTAACTATGGCTACACCTTC
CDR3 protein: CASSSRTGSANYGYTF

clone size: NA
J gene: TRBJ2-4
D gene: NA
V gene: TRBV5-1
CDR3 DNA: TGCGCCAGCAGCGTCGGGGTAGCCAAAAACATTCAGTACTTC
CDR3 protein: CASSVGVAKNIQYF

clone size: NA
J gene: TRBJ2-2
D gene: TRBD2
V gene: TRBV30
CDR3 DNA: TGTGCCTGGAGTGGACTAGCGGGAGTCGGAACCGGGGAGCTGTTTTTT
CDR3 protein: CAWSGLAGVGTGELFF

clone size: few
J gene: TRBJ1-2
D gene: TRBD1
V gene: TRBV5-6
CDR3 DNA: TGTGCCAGCAGCCTGGGGACAGGGAACTATGGCTACACCTTC
CDR3 protein: CASSLGTGNYGYTF

clone size: NA
J gene: TRBJ2-1
D gene: TRBD2
V gene: TRBV6-1
CDR3 DNA: TGTGCCAGCAGACCCGGGGCGGGAGTCGTGGCTGAGCAGTTCTTC
CDR3 protein: CASRPGAGVVAEQFF

clone size: NA
J gene: TRBJ2-3
D gene: NA
V gene: TRBV18
CDR3 DNA: TGTGCCAGCTCACCGAGCACAGATACGCAGTATTTT
CDR3 protein: CASSPSTDTQYF

clone size: few
J gene: TRBJ1-5
D gene: NA
V gene: TRBV27
CDR3 DNA: TGTGCCAGCATGGTGGGCAGGGGAGGTAATCAGCCCCAGCATTTT
CDR3 protein: CASMVGRGGNQPQHF

clone size: once
J gene: TRBJ2-7
D gene: TRBD2
V gene: TRBV7-8
CDR3 DNA: TGTGCCAGCAGCAGACTAGCGGGCCAGTTCTACGAGCAGTACTTC
CDR3 protein: CASSRLAGQFYEQYF

clone size: NA
J gene: TRBJ2-1
D gene: NA
V gene: TRBV9
CDR3 DNA: TGTGCCAGCAGCGTAGCATTGGGGGGCAGGAGCTCCTACAATGAGCAGTTCTTC
CDR3 protein: CASSVALGGRSSYNEQFF

clone size: NA
J gene: TRBJ2-5
D gene: TRBD1
V gene: TRBV5-1
CDR3 DNA: TGCGCCAGCAGCTTTCAGGGGGCGGAAGAGACCCAGTACTTC
CDR3 protein: CASSFQGAEETQYF

clone size: once
J gene: TRBJ1-2
D gene: NA
V gene: TRBV6-6
CDR3 DNA: TGTGCCAGCAGTTACGGGGGGGCCCCCGCGAACTATGGCTACACCTTC
CDR3 protein: CASSYGGAPANYGYTF

clone size: NA
J gene: TRBJ2-7
D gene: NA
V gene: TRBV4-3
CDR3 DNA: TGCGCCAGCAGCCAAGGCGCAGGACAGGGAGGGTACGAGCAGTACTTC
CDR3 protein: CASSQGAGQGGYEQYF

clone size: NA
J gene: TRBJ1-1
D gene: NA
V gene: TRBV25-1
CDR3 DNA: TGTGCCAGCAGTGCGGGGTTTGAAGCTTTCTTT
CDR3 protein: CASSAGFEAFF

clone size: NA
J gene: TRBJ2-5
D gene: NA
V gene: TRBV19
CDR3 DNA: TGTGCCACCTCCCTGGGGTCGGAGACCCAGTACTTC
CDR3 protein: CATSLGSETQYF

clone size: few
J gene: TRBJ1-5
D gene: NA
V gene: TRBV7-6
CDR3 DNA: TGTGCCAGCAGCTTAGAAGGGGCAGGGGTTAGCAATCAGCCCCAGCATTTT
CDR3 protein: CASSLEGAGVSNQPQHF

clone size: NA
J gene: TRBJ1-5
D gene: NA
V gene: TRBV29-1
CDR3 DNA: TGCAGCGTTGCCCGGGGTAGCAATCAGCCCCAGCATTTT
CDR3 protein: CSVARGSNQPQHF

clone size: NA
J gene: TRBJ1-2
D gene: NA
V gene: TRBV5-1
CDR3 DNA: TGCGCCAGCAGCTTGGAGGGGAGGAACTATGGCTACACCTTC
CDR3 protein: CASSLEGRNYGYTF

clone size: few
J gene: TRBJ2-3
D gene: NA
V gene: TRBV10-3
CDR3 DNA: TGTGCCATCAGTGATCTGTCAGATACGCAGTATTTT
CDR3 protein: CAISDLSDTQYF

clone size: NA
J gene: TRBJ1-2
D gene: NA
V gene: TRBV28
CDR3 DNA: TGTGCCAGCAGTTTATCCGGGGAAAGACACTATGGCTACACCTTC
CDR3 protein: CASSLSGERHYGYTF

clone size: NA
J gene: TRBJ1-1
D gene: NA
V gene: TRBV11-2
CDR3 DNA: TGTGCCAGCAGCCAAGCATTGAACACTGAAGCTTTCTTT
CDR3 protein: CASSQALNTEAFF

clone size: few
J gene: TRBJ1-2
D gene: NA
V gene: TRBV4-2
CDR3 DNA: TGTGCCAGCAGCCAAGTCGGGAGGGGGGGGCGGAAGGGAAGGATGAACTATGGCTACACCTTC
CDR3 protein: CASSQVGRGGRKGRMNYGYTF

clone size: NA
J gene: TRBJ2-7
D gene: NA
V gene: TRBV11-2
CDR3 DNA: TGTGCCAGCAGCTCCCCCTCCCTCTACGAGCAGTACTTC
CDR3 protein: CASSSPSLYEQYF

clone size: once
J gene: TRBJ1-6
D gene: TRBD1
V gene: TRBV18
CDR3 DNA: TGTGCCAGCTCACCATACAGGGGAGGGAATTCACCCCTCCACTTT
CDR3 protein: CASSPYRGGNSPLHF

clone size: NA
J gene: TRBJ2-7
D gene: TRBD1
V gene: TRBV30
CDR3 DNA: TGTGCCTGGGGGGACAGGGGGCTGGAGCAGTACTTC
CDR3 protein: CAWGDRGLEQYF

clone size: NA
J gene: TRBJ1-2
D gene: NA
V gene: TRBV19
CDR3 DNA: TGTGCCAGTAGGTCGGAGGGTGGCTATGGCTACACCTTC
CDR3 protein: CASRSEGGYGYTF

clone size: NA
J gene: TRBJ2-1
D gene: TRBD1
V gene: TRBV6-1
CDR3 DNA: TGTGCCAGCAGGGACAGGGGTTCCTACAATGAGCAGTTCTTC
CDR3 protein: CASRDRGSYNEQFF

clone size: NA
J gene: TRBJ1-1
D gene: NA
V gene: TRBV19
CDR3 DNA: TGTGCCAGTAGTATTACGAACAGGAACACTGAAGCTTTCTTT
CDR3 protein: CASSITNRNTEAFF

clone size: NA
J gene: TRBJ1-1
D gene: TRBD1
V gene: TRBV29-1
CDR3 DNA: TGCAGCGTGGACAGGACTGACACTGAAGCTTTCTTT
CDR3 protein: CSVDRTDTEAFF

clone size: NA
J gene: TRBJ1-6
D gene: NA
V gene: TRBV20-1
CDR3 DNA: TGCAGTGCCCCCCGGTTTACTACCCTCCACTTT
CDR3 protein: CSAPRFTTLHF

clone size: NA
J gene: TRBJ2-5
D gene: TRBD1
V gene: TRBV7-2
CDR3 DNA: TGTGCCAGCAGTGGGACAGGGGGCGCGAAGACCCAGTACTTC
CDR3 protein: CASSGTGGAKTQYF

clone size: NA
J gene: TRBJ1-5
D gene: TRBD1
V gene: TRBV27
CDR3 DNA: TGTGCCAGCAGTTTATCACCCAAGACAGGGGGAGGAGGTCAGCCCCAGCATTTT
CDR3 protein: CASSLSPKTGGGGQPQHF

clone size: NA
J gene: TRBJ2-5
D gene: NA
V gene: TRBV9
CDR3 DNA: TGTGCCAGCAGCGTAGATTCCCACGGAGAGACCCAGTACTTC
CDR3 protein: CASSVDSHGETQYF

clone size: NA
J gene: TRBJ2-1
D gene: TRBD2
V gene: TRBV19
CDR3 DNA: TGTGCCAGTACCCCTAGCGGGGGAGACTACAATGAGCAGTTCTTC
CDR3 protein: CASTPSGGDYNEQFF

clone size: NA
J gene: TRBJ2-2
D gene: TRBD1
V gene: TRBV4-1
CDR3 DNA: TGCGCCAGCAGCCAAGAGGACAGGGACACCGGGGAGCTGTTTTTT
CDR3 protein: CASSQEDRDTGELFF

clone size: NA
J gene: TRBJ1-1
D gene: NA
V gene: TRBV27
CDR3 DNA: TGTGCCAGCAGTTTTCGCAGGGTCACTGAAGCTTTCTTT
CDR3 protein: CASSFRRVTEAFF

clone size: NA
J gene: TRBJ2-5
D gene: NA
V gene: TRBV29-1
CDR3 DNA: TGCAGCGTCCACGCTTCCGGGACCCACCAAGAGACCCAGTACTTC
CDR3 protein: CSVHASGTHQETQYF